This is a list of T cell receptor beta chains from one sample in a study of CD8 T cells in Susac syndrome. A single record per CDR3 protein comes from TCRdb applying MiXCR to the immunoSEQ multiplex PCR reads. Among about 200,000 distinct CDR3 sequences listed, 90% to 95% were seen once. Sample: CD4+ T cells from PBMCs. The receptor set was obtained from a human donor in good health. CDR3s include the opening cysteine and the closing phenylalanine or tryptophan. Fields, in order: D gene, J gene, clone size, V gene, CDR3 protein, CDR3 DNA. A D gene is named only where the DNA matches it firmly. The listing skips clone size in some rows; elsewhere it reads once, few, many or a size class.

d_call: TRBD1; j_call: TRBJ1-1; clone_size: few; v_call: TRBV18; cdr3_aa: CASSPSGGDTEAFF; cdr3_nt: TGTGCCAGCTCACCGTCAGGGGGGGACACTGAAGCTTTCTTT
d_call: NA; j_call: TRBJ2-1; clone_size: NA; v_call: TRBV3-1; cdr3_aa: CASSQRAGSNEQFF; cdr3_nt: TGTGCCAGCAGCCAAAGGGCGGGTTCCAATGAGCAGTTCTTC
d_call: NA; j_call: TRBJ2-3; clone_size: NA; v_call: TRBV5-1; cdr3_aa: CASSPRQAGDTQYF; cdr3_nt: TGCGCCAGCAGCCCGAGACAGGCCGGAGATACGCAGTATTTT
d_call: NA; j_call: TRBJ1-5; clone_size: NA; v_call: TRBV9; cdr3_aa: CASSVGGNSNQPQHF; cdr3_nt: TGTGCCAGCAGCGTAGGAGGGAACAGCAATCAGCCCCAGCATTTT
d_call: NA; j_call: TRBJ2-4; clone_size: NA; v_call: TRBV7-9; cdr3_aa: CASSPPRVTRGIQYF; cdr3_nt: TGTGCCAGCAGCCCTCCCAGGGTGACCCGGGGAATTCAGTACTTC
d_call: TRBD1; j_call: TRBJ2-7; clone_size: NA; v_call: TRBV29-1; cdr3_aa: CSVGRDRGFYEQYF; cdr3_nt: TGCAGCGTTGGCCGGGACAGGGGGTTCTACGAGCAGTACTTC
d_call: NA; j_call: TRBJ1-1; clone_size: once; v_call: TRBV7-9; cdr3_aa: CASSLVGGGTEAFF; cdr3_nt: TGTGCCAGCAGCTTAGTGGGAGGGGGCACTGAAGCTTTCTTT
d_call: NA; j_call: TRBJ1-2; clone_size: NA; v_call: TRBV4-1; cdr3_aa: CASSQDRKRGVNYGYTF; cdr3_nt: TGCGCCAGCAGCCAAGATCGTAAGAGGGGGGTCAACTATGGCTACACCTTC
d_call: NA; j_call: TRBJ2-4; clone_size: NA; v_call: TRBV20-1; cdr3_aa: CSASLWRGEGDIQYF; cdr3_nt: TGCAGTGCTAGTCTGTGGCGGGGAGAGGGAGACATTCAGTACTTC
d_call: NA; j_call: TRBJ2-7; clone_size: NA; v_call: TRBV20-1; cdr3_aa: CSAGLRADAYEQYF; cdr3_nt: TGCAGTGCTGGCCTCAGGGCCGATGCCTACGAGCAGTACTTC
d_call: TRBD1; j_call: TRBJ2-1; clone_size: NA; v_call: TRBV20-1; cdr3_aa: CSARGTTGDEQFF; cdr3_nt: TGCAGTGCTAGGGGCACGACAGGGGATGAGCAGTTCTTC
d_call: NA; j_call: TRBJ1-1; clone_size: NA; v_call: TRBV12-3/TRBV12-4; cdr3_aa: CASSLAASTEAFF; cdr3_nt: TGTGCCAGCAGTTTAGCTGCTTCCACTGAAGCTTTCTTT
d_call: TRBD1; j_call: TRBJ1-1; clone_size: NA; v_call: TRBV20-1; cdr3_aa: CSATITGDTEAFF; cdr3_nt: TGCAGTGCTACCATTACAGGGGACACTGAAGCTTTCTTT
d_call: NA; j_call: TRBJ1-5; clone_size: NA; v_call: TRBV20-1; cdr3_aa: CSARVAGQQPQHF; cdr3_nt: TGCAGTGCTAGAGTGGCAGGGCAACAGCCCCAGCATTTT
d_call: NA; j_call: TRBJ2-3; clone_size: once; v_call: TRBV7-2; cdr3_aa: CASSLNLVASDTQYF; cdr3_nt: TGTGCCAGCAGCTTAAATCTAGTGGCGTCAGATACGCAGTATTTT
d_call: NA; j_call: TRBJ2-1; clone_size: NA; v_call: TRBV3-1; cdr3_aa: CASSHPPDEQFF; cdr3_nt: TGTGCCAGCAGCCACCCGCCCGATGAGCAGTTCTTC
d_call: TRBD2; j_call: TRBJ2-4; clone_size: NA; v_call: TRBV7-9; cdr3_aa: CASSPGLAENIQYF; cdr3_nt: TGTGCCAGCAGCCCGGGACTAGCGGAAAACATTCAGTACTTC
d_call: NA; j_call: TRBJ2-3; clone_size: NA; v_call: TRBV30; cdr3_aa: CAWSVQRRTDTQYF; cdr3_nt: TGTGCCTGGAGTGTACAGCGGCGCACAGATACGCAGTATTTT
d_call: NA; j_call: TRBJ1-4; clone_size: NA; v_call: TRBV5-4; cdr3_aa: CASSADIPNEKLFF; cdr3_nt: TGTGCCAGCAGCGCGGACATACCGAATGAAAAACTGTTTTTT
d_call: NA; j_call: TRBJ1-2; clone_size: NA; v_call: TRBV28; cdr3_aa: CASSLEYGYTF; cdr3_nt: TGTGCCAGCAGTTTAGAGTATGGCTACACCTTC
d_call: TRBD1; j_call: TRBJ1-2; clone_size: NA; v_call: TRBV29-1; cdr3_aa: CSVGTGGFNYGYTF; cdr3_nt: TGCAGCGTTGGGACAGGGGGCTTTAACTATGGCTACACCTTC
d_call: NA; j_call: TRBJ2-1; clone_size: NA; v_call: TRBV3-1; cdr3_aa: CASSQDQRAGLRNEQFF; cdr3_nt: TGTGCCAGCAGCCAAGATCAAAGGGCAGGATTGAGAAATGAGCAGTTCTTC
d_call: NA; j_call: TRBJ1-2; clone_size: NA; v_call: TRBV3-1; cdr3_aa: CASSQELRRIDGYTF; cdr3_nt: TGTGCCAGCAGCCAAGAACTTCGTAGGATTGACGGCTACACCTTC
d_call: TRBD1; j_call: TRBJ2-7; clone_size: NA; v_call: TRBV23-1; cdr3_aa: CASSHAPWDRPAYEQYF; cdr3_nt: TGCGCCAGCAGTCATGCCCCCTGGGACAGGCCTGCCTACGAGCAGTACTTC
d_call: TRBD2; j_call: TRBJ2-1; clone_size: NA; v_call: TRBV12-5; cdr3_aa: CASGLVSKREVLLYNEQFF; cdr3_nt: TGTGCTAGTGGTTTGGTAAGCAAGCGGGAGGTCTTACTTTACAATGAGCAGTTCTTC